This T cell receptor (beta chain) was documented in a study of control samples from healthy donors and cancer patients. Trimming took off 4 bases at V and 4 bases at J, with 14 bases between the two ends. The CDR3 runs 15 residues. Germline V gene lookup returns CDR1 SGHAT and CDR2 FQNNGV. Using immunoSEQ multiplex PCR, the repertoire was profiled, and TCRdb retains in-frame clones only, with some absent. This sample has approximately 180,000 clones, with under 95% found just once. The chain combines TRBV11-2 with TRBJ1-5, with D possibly matching TRBD1 (5 bases). Sequenced material: blood. The sequence came from a woman under 30 in good health. As DNA, the CDR3 is TGTGCCAGCAGCTCGAACACGGGGGGTAATCAGCCCCAGCATTTT. Encoded protein: CASSSNTGGNQPQHF.